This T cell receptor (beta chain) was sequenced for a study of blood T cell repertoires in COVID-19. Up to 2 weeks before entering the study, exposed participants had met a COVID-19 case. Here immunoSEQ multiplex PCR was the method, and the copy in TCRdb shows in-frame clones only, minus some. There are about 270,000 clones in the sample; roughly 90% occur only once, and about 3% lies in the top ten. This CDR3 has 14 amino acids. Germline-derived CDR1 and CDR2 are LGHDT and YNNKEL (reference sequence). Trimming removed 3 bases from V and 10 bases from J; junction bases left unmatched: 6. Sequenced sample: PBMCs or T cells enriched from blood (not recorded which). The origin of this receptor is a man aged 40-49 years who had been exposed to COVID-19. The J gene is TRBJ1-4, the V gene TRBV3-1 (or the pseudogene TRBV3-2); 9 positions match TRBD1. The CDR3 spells CASSQRTGVGKLFF. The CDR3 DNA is TGTGCCAGCAGCCAGAGGACAGGGGTGGGAAAACTGTTTTTT.